The present T cell receptor beta chain was sequenced within a study of cytomegalovirus exposure and HLA in healthy donors. Comments on this clone: Its antigen is still unknown.

Germline V gives CDR1 SGHNT, CDR2 YYREEE (reference sequence). The CDR3 is made up of 13 amino acids. Unmatched junction bases numbered 9, after V lost 5 bases and J lost 8 bases. Points from the study as a whole: Later analysis identified a missense DCLRE1C variant that was linked to TCR beta V- and J-gene trimming.

The PCR was carried out with 60 Vbeta primers and 13 Jbeta primers. Clones were sequenced by immunoSEQ multiplex PCR, and TCRdb holds only the in-frame ones, with some missing. The sample comprises about 35,000 clones, 75% to 85% of which are singletons, and 6% rests with the top ten. Specimen: PBMCs. The receptor was derived from a male donor in good health and CMV-seronegative. The V gene is TRBV5-4, the J gene TRBJ1-2; TRBD1 matches 7 bases. The CDR3: CASRATGTRGYTF. The CDR3 DNA reads TGTGCCAGCAGGGCGACAGGGACTAGGGGCTACACCTTC.